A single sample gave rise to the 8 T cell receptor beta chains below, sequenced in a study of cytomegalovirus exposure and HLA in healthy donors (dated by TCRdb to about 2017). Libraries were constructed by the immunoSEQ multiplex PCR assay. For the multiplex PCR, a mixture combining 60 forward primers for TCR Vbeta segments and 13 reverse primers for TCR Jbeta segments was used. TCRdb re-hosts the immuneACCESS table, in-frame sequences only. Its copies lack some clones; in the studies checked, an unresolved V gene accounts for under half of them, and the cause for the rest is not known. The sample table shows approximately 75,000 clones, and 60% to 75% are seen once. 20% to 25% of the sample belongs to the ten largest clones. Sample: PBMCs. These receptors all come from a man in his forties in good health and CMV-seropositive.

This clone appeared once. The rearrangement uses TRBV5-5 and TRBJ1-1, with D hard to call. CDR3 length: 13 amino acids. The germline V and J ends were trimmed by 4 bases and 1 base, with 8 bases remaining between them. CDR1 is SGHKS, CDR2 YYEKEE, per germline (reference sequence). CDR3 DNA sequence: TGTGCCAGCAGCGTCCACGGGAACACTGAAGCTTTCTTT. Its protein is CASSVHGNTEAFF. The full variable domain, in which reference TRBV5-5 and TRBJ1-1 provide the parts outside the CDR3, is DAGVTQSPTHLIKTRGQQVTLRCSPISGHKSVSWYQQVLGQGPQFIFQYYEKEERGRGNFPDRFSARQFPNYSSELNVNALLLGDSALYLCASSVHGNTEAFFGQGTRLTVV.

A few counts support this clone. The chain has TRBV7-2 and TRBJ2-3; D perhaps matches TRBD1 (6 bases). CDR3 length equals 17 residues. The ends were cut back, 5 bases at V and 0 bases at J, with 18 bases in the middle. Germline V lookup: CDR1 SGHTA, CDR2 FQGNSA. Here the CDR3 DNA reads TGTGCCAGCAGCCGCCGGTCAGGGGTTATTAGCACAGATACGCAGTATTTT. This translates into CASSRRSGVISTDTQYF.

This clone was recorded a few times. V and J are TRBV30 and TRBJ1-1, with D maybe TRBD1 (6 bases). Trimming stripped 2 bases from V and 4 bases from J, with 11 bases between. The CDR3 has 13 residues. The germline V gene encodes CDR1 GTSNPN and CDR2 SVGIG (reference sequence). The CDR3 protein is CAWSLNRATEAFF. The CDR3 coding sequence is TGTGCCTGGAGTTTGAACAGGGCCACTGAAGCTTTCTTT.

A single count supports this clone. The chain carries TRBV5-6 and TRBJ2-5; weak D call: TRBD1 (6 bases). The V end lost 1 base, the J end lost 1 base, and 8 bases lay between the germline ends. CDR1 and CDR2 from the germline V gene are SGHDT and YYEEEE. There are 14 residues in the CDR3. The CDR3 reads CASSLWGPQETQYF. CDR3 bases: TGTGCCAGCAGCTTGTGGGGGCCCCAAGAGACCCAGTACTTC.

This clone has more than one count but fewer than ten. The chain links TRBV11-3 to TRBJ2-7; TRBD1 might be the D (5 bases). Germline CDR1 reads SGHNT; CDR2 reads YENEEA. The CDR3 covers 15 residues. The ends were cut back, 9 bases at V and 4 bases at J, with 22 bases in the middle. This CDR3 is CASSYRRKTAYEQYF. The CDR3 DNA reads TGTGCCAGTAGTTACAGGCGGAAGACGGCATACGAGCAGTACTTC.

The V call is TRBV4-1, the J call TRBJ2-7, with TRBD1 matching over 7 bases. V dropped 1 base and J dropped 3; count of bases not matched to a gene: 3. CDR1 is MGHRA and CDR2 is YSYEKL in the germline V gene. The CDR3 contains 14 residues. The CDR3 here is CASSQGQGFYEQYF. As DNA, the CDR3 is TGCGCCAGCAGCCAAGGACAGGGCTTCTACGAGCAGTACTTC.

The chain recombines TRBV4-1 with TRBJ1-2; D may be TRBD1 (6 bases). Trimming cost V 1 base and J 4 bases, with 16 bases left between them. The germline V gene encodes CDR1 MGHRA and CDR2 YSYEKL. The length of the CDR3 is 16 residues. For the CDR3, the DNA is TGCGCCAGCAGCCAAGGCGCAGGGGTGAGGGTCTATGGCTACACCTTC. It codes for CASSQGAGVRVYGYTF.

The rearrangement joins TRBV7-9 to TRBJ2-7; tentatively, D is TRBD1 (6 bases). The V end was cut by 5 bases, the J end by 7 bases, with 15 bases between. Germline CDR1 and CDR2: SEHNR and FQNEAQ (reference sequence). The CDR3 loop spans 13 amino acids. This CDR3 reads CASSPRQGPEQYF. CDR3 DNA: TGTGCCAGCAGCCCCCGCCAGGGGCCAGAGCAGTACTTC.